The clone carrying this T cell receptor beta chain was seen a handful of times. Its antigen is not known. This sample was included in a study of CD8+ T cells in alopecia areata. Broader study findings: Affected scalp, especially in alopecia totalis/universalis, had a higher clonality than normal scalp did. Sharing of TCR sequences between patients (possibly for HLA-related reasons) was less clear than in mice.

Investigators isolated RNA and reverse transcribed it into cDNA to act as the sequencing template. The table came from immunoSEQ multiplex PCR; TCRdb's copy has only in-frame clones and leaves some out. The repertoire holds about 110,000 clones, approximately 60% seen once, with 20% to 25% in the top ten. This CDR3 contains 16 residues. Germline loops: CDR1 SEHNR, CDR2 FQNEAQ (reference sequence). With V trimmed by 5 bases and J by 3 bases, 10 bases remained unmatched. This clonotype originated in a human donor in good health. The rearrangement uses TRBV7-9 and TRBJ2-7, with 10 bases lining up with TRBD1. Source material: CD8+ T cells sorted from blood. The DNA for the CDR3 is TGTGCCAGCAGCCTAGACAGGGGGCTACTCCACTACGAGCAGTACTTC. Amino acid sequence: CASSLDRGLLHYEQYF.